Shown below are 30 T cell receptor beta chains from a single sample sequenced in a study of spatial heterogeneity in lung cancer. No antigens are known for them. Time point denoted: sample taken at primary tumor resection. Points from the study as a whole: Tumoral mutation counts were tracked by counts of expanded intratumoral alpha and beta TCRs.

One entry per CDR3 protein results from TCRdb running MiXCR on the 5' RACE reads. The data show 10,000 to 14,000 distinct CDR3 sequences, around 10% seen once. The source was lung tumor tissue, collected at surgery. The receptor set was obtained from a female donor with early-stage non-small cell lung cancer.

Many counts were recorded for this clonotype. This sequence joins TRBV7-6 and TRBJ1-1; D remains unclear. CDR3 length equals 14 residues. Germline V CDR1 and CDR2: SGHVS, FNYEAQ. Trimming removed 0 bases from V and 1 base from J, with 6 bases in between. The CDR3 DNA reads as TGTGCCAGCAGCTTAGCGAGTGCGAACACTGAAGCTTTCTTT. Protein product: CASSLASANTEAFF.

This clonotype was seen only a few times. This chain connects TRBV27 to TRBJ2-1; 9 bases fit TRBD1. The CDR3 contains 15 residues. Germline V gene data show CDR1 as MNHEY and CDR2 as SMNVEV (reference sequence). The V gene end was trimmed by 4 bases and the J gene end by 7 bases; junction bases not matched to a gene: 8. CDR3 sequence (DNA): TGTGCCAGCAGTTCGGGACAGGGTCGTAGAAATGAGCAGTTCTTC. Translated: CASSSGQGRRNEQFF.

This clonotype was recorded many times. The CDR3 loop reads CASSRPGVAGDTQYF. The CDR3 nucleotides are TGTGCCAGCAGTCGCCCGGGGGTGGCGGGTGATACGCAGTATTTT. The gene calls are TRBV6-6 and TRBJ2-3; possible D gene TRBD2, 6 bases. The CDR3 runs to 15 residues. Deletions cut 5 bases from V and 6 bases from J, with 18 bases between. Germline V gene sequence: CDR1 MNHNY, CDR2 SVGAGI (reference sequence).

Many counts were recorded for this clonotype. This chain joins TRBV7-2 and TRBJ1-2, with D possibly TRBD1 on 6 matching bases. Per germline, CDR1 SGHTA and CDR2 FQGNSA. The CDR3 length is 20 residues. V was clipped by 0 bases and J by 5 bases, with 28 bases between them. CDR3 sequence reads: CASSLAGGTGGTFLRYGYTF. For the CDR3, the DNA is TGTGCCAGCAGCTTAGCAGGGGGAACGGGAGGGACCTTCCTTCGGTATGGCTACACCTTC.

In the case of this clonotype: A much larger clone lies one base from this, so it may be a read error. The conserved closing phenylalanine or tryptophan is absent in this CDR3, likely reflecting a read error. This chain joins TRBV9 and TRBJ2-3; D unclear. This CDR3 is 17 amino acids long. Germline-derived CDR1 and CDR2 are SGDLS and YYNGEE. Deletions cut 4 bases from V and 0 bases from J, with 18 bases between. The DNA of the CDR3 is TGTGCCAGCAGCCCTCCCCCATACGTACCTAGCACAGATACGCAGTATTAT. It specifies CASSPPPYVPSTDTQYY.

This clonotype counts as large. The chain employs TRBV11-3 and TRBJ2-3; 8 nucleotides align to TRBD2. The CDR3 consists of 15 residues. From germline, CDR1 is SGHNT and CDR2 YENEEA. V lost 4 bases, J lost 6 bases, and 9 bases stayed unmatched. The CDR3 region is CASSSGGGRSDTQYF. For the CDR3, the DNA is TGTGCCAGCAGCTCGGGGGGCGGGAGGTCGGATACGCAGTATTTT.

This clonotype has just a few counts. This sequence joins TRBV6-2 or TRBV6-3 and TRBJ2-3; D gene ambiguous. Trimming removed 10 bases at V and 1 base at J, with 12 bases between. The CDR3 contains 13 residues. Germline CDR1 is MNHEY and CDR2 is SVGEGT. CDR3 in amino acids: CATRTIGTDTQYF. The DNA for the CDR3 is TGTGCCACCAGAACGATAGGCACAGATACGCAGTATTTT.

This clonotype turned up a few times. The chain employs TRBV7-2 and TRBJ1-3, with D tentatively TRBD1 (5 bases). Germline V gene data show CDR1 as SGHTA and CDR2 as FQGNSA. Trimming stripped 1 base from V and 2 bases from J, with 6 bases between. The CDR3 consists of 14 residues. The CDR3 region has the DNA TGTGCCAGCAGCTTAGGGGGCACTGGAAACACCATATATTTT. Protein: CASSLGGTGNTIYF.

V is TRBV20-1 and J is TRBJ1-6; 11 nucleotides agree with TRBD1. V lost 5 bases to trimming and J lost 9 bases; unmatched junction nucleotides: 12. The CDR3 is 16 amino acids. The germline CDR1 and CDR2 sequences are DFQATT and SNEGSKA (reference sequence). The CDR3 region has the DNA TGCAGTGCTCCCTACACCGGGACAGGGGGAAGTTCACCCCTCCACTTT. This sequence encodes CSAPYTGTGGSSPLHF.

CDR3 residues: CAIKARERVETQYF. In nucleotides, the CDR3 is TGTGCCATCAAGGCGCGGGAGAGAGTAGAGACCCAGTACTTC. This chain joins TRBV10-3 and TRBJ2-5; 7 nucleotides align to TRBD2. The germline CDR1 and CDR2 sequences are ENHRY and SYGVKD. This CDR3 contains 14 residues. The trim removed 7 bases at V and 4 bases at J, leaving 9 bases unmatched.

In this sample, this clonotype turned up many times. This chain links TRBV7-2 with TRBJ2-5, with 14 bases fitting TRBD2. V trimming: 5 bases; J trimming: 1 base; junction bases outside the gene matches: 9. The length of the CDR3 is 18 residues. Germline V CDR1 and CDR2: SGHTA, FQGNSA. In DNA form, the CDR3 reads TGTGCCAGCAGCCGGACCGGGACTAGCGGGGGCCTCCAAGAGACCCAGTACTTC. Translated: CASSRTGTSGGLQETQYF.

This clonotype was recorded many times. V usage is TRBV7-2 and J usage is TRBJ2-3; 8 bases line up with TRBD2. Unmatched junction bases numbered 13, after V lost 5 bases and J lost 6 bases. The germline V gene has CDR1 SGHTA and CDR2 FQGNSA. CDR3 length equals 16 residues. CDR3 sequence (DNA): TGTGCCAGCAGCCCCCCCTCGGGAGGGTGGGGGGATACGCAGTATTTT. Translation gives CASSPPSGGWGDTQYF.

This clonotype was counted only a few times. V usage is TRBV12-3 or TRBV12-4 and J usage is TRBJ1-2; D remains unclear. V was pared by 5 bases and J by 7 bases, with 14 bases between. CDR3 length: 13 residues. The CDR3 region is CASSRPWGSGYTF. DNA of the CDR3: TGTGCCAGCAGTCGTCCCTGGGGATCTGGCTACACCTTC.

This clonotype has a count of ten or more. The CDR3 DNA follows: TGTGCCAGCAGCGTAGGACAGGGCACGTACGAGCAGTACTTC. This gives the protein CASSVGQGTYEQYF. The chain employs TRBV9 and TRBJ2-7; TRBD1 matches 7 bases. The CDR3 loop spans 14 amino acids. Germline CDR1 and CDR2: SGDLS and YYNGEE. J gave up 4 bases and V 0 bases, and 4 bases lay outside the gene matches.

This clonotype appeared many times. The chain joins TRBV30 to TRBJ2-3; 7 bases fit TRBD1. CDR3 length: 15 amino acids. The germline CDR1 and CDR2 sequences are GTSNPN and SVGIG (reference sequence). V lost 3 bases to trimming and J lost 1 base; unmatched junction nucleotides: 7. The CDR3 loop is CAWRERGQGTDTQYF. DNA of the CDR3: TGTGCCTGGAGAGAGAGGGGGCAGGGCACAGATACGCAGTATTTT.

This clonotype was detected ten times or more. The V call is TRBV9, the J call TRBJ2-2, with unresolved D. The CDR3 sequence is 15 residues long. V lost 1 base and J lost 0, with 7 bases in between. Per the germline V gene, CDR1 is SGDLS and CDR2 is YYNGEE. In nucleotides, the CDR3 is TGTGCCAGCAGCGTATACGGATCGAACACCGGGGAGCTGTTTTTT. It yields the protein CASSVYGSNTGELFF.

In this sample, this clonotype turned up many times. The CDR3 is CASSLNGGGTDTQYF. The CDR3, as DNA: TGTGCCAGCAGCTTAAACGGCGGAGGCACAGATACGCAGTATTTT. V is TRBV11-2 and J is TRBJ2-3, with D unresolved. Trimming shortened V by 2 bases and J by 1 base, and 10 bases separated the two germline ends. The germline V gene encodes CDR1 SGHAT and CDR2 FQNNGV. The CDR3 is 15 residues long. The full variable domain, with the rest looked up from reference TRBV11-2 and TRBJ2-3, is EAGVAQSPRYKIIEKRQSVAFWCNPISGHATLYWYQQILGQGPKLLIQFQNNGVVDDSQLPKDRFSAERLKGVDSTLKIQPAKLEDSAVYLCASSLNGGGTDTQYFGPGTRLTVL.

The CDR3 sequence: CASSSLKGAYEQYF. CDR3 sequence (DNA): TGTGCCAGCAGCTCACTCAAAGGGGCATACGAGCAGTACTTC. The chain is built from TRBV7-2 and TRBJ2-7, with D possibly matching TRBD1 (5 bases). V was cut by 4 bases and J by 4 bases, with 14 bases left in between. CDR3 length: 14 amino acids. Germline V gene sequence: CDR1 SGHTA, CDR2 FQGNSA.

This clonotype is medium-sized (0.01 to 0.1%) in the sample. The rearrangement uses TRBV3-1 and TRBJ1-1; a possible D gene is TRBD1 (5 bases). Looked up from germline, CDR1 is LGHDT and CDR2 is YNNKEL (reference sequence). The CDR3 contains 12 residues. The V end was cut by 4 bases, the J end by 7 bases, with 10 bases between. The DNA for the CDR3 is TGTGCCAGCAGCCCCATCGGGGGTGAAGCTTTCTTT. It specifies CASSPIGGEAFF.

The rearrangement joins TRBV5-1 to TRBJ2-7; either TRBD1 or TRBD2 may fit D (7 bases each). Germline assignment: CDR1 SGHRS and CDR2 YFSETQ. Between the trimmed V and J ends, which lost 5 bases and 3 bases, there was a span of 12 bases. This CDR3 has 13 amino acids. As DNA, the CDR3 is TGCGCCAGCAGTTCAGGGGGGGACTACGAGCAGTACTTC. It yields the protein CASSSGGDYEQYF.

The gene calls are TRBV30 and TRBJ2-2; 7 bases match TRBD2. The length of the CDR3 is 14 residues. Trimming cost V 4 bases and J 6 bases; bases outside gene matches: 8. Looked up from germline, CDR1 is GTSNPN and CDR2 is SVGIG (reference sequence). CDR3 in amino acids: CAWKVPAGPGELFF. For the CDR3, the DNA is TGTGCCTGGAAGGTGCCAGCGGGGCCCGGGGAGCTGTTTTTT.

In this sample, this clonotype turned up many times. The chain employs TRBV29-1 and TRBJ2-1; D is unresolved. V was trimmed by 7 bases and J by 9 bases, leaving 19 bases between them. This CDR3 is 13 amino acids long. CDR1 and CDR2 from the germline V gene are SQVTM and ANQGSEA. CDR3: CSGGPSPGSEQFF. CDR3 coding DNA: TGCAGCGGAGGTCCTAGTCCAGGTAGTGAGCAGTTCTTC.

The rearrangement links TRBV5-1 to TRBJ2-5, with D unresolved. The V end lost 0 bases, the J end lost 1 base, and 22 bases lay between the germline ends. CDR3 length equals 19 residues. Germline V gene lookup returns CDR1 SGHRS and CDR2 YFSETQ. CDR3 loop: CASSLGPTSSLSPQETQYF. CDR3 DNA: TGCGCCAGCAGCTTGGGTCCGACAAGCTCTCTGTCCCCCCAAGAGACCCAGTACTTC.

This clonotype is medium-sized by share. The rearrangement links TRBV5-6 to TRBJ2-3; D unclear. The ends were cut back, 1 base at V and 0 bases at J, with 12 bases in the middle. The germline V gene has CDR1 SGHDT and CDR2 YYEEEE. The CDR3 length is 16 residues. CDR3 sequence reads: CASSLLGIGSTDTQYF. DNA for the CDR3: TGTGCCAGCAGCTTGCTGGGGATCGGTAGCACAGATACGCAGTATTTT.

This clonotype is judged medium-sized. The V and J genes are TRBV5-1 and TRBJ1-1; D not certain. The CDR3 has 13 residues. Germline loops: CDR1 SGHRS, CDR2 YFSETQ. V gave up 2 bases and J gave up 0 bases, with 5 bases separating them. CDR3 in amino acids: CASSLNMNTEAFF. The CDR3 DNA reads TGCGCCAGCAGCTTAAACATGAACACTGAAGCTTTCTTT.

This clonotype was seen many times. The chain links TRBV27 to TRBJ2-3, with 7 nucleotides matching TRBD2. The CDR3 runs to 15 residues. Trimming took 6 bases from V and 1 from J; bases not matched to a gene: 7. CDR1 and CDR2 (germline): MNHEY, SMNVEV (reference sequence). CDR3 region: CASRMRELGTDTQYF. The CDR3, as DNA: TGTGCCAGCAGGATGCGGGAGCTCGGCACAGATACGCAGTATTTT.

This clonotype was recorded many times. The CDR3 protein is CASSLVGRLDQPQHF. The CDR3 region has the DNA TGCGCCAGCAGCTTGGTAGGCAGACTGGATCAGCCCCAGCATTTT. This chain links TRBV5-1 with TRBJ1-5; D is unclear. CDR3 size: 15 residues. Germline CDR1 and CDR2: SGHRS and YFSETQ. Trimming left V 0 bases short and J 5 bases short, with 12 bases between.

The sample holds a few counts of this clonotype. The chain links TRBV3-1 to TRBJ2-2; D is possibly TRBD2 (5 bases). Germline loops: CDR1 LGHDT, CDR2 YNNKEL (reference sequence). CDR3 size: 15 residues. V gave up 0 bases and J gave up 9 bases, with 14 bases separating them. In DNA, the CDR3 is TGTGCCAGCAGCCAAGACGCCACATCGGGGAGGGAGCTGTTTTTT. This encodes CASSQDATSGRELFF.

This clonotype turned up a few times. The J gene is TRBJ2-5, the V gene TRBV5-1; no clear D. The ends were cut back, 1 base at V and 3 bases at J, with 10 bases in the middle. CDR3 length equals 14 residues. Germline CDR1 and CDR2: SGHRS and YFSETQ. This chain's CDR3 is CASSLRRFEETQYF. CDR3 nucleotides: TGCGCCAGCAGCTTGCGGCGATTCGAAGAGACCCAGTACTTC.

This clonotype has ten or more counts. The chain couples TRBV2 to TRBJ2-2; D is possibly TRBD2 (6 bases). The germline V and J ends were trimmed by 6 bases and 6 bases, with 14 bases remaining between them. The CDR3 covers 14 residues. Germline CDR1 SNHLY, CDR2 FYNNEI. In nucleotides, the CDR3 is TGTGCCAGCAGAGGGTCGGGAGTATCCGGGGAGCTGTTTTTT. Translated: CASRGSGVSGELFF. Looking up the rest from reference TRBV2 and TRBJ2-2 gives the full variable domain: EPEVTQTPSHQVTQMGQEVILRCVPISNHLYFYWYRQILGQKVEFLVSFYNNEISEKSEIFDDQFSVERPDGSNFTLKIRSTKLEDSAMYFCASRGSGVSGELFFGEGSRLTVL.